The 26 T cell receptor beta chains below all came from one sample that was sequenced in a study of shared clonotypes between healthy human individuals. Naive CD8 cells comprised CD45RO-negative, CCR7-positively selected cells, excluding terminally differentiated effector memory CD45RA+ cells. The table came from immunoSEQ multiplex PCR; TCRdb's copy has only in-frame clones and leaves some out. The data show around 1.9 million clones, 90% to 95% seen once. The sequenced sample was naive CD8+ T cells from PBMCs. Receptors were obtained from a man aged 18 to 35 in good health. Some clones in this sample may be carry-over from other donors' samples.

This chain links TRBV5-1 with TRBJ2-3; no clear D gene. Germline CDR1 and CDR2: SGHRS and YFSETQ. The CDR3 is 16 amino acids. V was pared by 1 base and J by 0 bases, with 12 bases between. CDR3 protein: CASSLRSGSSTDTQYF. The CDR3 DNA reads as TGCGCCAGCAGCTTGCGATCCGGTTCTAGCACAGATACGCAGTATTTT.

The chain is built from TRBV11-3 and TRBJ2-5, with D hard to call. The CDR3 loop spans 14 amino acids. Germline-derived CDR1 and CDR2 are SGHNT and YENEEA. The V end was cut by 7 bases, the J end by 5 bases, with 17 bases between. This chain's CDR3 is CASTGFSTRETQYF. Written as DNA, the CDR3 is TGTGCCAGCACCGGGTTCTCCACCCGGGAGACCCAGTACTTC.

This clone was seen only once. The rearrangement joins TRBV28 to TRBJ1-5, with D perhaps TRBD1 (5 bases). Germline CDR1 MDHEN, CDR2 SYDVKM. The CDR3 consists of 16 residues. V shed 6 bases and J shed 9 bases, with 24 bases lying between them. CDR3 bases: TGTGCCAGCAGCCTTGGGCAGGGCCGCTTAGTGGGGCCCCAGCATTTT. This codes for CASSLGQGRLVGPQHF.

The chain carries TRBV5-6 and TRBJ2-1, with 7 bases aligning to TRBD2. Trimming removed 0 bases from V and 7 bases from J; junction bases left unmatched: 7. The CDR3 length is 15 residues. The germline gives CDR1 SGHDT, CDR2 YYEEEE. The CDR3 is CASSLARAGGNEQFF. The CDR3 DNA reads as TGTGCCAGCAGCTTGGCCCGGGCCGGGGGGAATGAGCAGTTCTTC.

This sequence joins TRBV13 and TRBJ1-1; weak D call: TRBD1 (6 bases). Looked up from germline, CDR1 is PRHDT and CDR2 is FYEKMQ (reference sequence). The length of the CDR3 is 16 residues. V dropped 3 bases and J dropped 1 base, with 15 bases sitting between them. Written as DNA, the CDR3 is TGTGCCAGCAGCTTTGCGTCCTACAGGGAGAACACTGAAGCTTTCTTT. This encodes CASSFASYRENTEAFF.

The chain is built from TRBV28 and TRBJ2-7; no clear D. The CDR3 is made up of 12 amino acids. The V and J ends lost 5 bases and 3 bases respectively, with 8 bases between them. CDR1 MDHEN and CDR2 SYDVKM come from the germline V gene. The CDR3 loop is CASSLIYYEQYF. The CDR3 nucleotides read TGTGCCAGCAGTCTTATTTACTACGAGCAGTACTTC.

This clone is a singleton in its sample. The V gene is TRBV7-2, the J gene TRBJ2-2; perhaps TRBD1 as D (6 bases). Germline values: CDR1 SGHTA, CDR2 FQGNSA. This CDR3 comprises 15 residues. V was pared by 1 base and J by 6 bases, with 12 bases between. CDR3 loop: CASSLVPAGAGELFF. The DNA of the CDR3 is TGTGCCAGCAGCTTAGTCCCCGCAGGGGCCGGGGAGCTGTTTTTT.

The rearrangement links TRBV7-9 to TRBJ2-4, with D uncertain. In germline, CDR1 is SEHNR, CDR2 FQNEAQ (reference sequence). The CDR3 is 13 residues long. Trimming took off 11 bases at V and 7 bases at J, with 18 bases between the two ends. CDR3 amino acids: CASAGPPSNIQYF. The DNA for the CDR3 is TGTGCCTCGGCCGGGCCTCCTTCGAACATTCAGTACTTC.

The chain links TRBV7-3 to TRBJ2-5, with D perhaps TRBD2 (5 bases). CDR3 length: 15 residues. Germline CDR1 is SGHTA and CDR2 is FQGTGA. Trimming pared 4 bases from V and 2 bases from J, leaving 14 bases between. CDR3 in DNA: TGTGCCAGCAGCTACTCCGGAGGAGTACAAGAGACCCAGTACTTC. This translates into CASSYSGGVQETQYF.

The V gene is TRBV5-6, the J gene TRBJ1-5, with no clear D. Trimming removed 4 bases from V and 1 base from J, with 15 bases in between. Germline V gene lookup returns CDR1 SGHDT and CDR2 YYEEEE. CDR3 length equals 16 residues. CDR3 coding DNA: TGTGCCAGCAGCCAATGGCGTTTCGGGAGCAATCAGCCCCAGCATTTT. This translates into CASSQWRFGSNQPQHF.

V and J are TRBV4-3 and TRBJ2-3; tentative D call: TRBD1 (5 bases). Looked up from germline, CDR1 is LGHNA and CDR2 is YSLEER. The length of the CDR3 is 16 residues. V shed 4 bases and J shed 5 bases, with 19 bases lying between them. The CDR3: CASSPLWGGQLDTQYF. CDR3 nucleotide sequence: TGCGCCAGCAGCCCCCTCTGGGGCGGACAATTAGATACGCAGTATTTT.

This chain links TRBV11-2 with TRBJ2-1, with TRBD2 identical over 9 bases. Germline loops: CDR1 SGHAT, CDR2 FQNNGV. The CDR3 covers 19 residues. Trimming at V came to 5 bases and at J to 1 base, leaving 15 bases not matched to a gene. The CDR3 coding sequence is TGTGCCAGCAGCCCCGCCTGGCGGGAGGGCCCTCCGTCCTACAATGAGCAGTTCTTC. Protein product: CASSPAWREGPPSYNEQFF.

The chain couples TRBV7-9 to TRBJ2-5, with 8 bases identical to TRBD1. The CDR3 totals 15 residues. After removal of 6 bases from V and 2 bases from J, the junction contained 8 bases not matched to a gene. Per the germline V gene, CDR1 is SEHNR and CDR2 is FQNEAQ (reference sequence). As DNA, the CDR3 is TGTGCCAGCAGTTTACGGACAGGGAAGCAAGAGACCCAGTACTTC. This encodes CASSLRTGKQETQYF.

The V call is TRBV27, the J call TRBJ1-5; D might be TRBD1 (5 bases). V was pared by 2 bases and J by 1 base, with 9 bases between. This CDR3 region has 15 residues. Germline CDR1 is MNHEY and CDR2 is SMNVEV (reference sequence). CDR3 amino acids: CASSLISGSNQPQHF. The CDR3 DNA reads as TGTGCCAGCAGTTTAATATCAGGGAGCAATCAGCCCCAGCATTTT.

This clone was detected only once. J is TRBJ2-7 and V is TRBV10-3; perhaps D is TRBD1 or TRBD2 (5 bases each). Germline V gives CDR1 ENHRY, CDR2 SYGVKD. This CDR3 spans 15 amino acids. The V gene lost 6 bases and the J gene lost 5 bases, with 20 bases spanning the gap. DNA of the CDR3: TGTGCCATCAGCGCCCTCGGAGAGGGGCCGCACGAGCAGTACTTC. It translates to CAISALGEGPHEQYF.

Turning to this clone: The same CDR3 also results from other DNA sequences found in this sample. The chain carries TRBV7-9 and TRBJ2-3, with D tentatively TRBD1 (5 bases). CDR1 and CDR2 from the germline V gene are SEHNR and FQNEAQ (reference sequence). The CDR3 contains 14 residues. Trimming shortened V by 1 base and J by 1 base, and 6 bases separated the two germline ends. The CDR3 DNA reads as TGTGCCAGCAGCTTAGTAGGGGGCACAGATACGCAGTATTTT. Its protein product is CASSLVGGTDTQYF.

This clone was detected once. The rearrangement uses TRBV28 and TRBJ1-2, with 7 bases identical to TRBD1. Trimming cost V 5 bases and J 10 bases; bases outside gene matches: 7. The CDR3 consists of 12 residues. Germline CDR1 and CDR2: MDHEN and SYDVKM. CDR3 amino acids: CASSTDRLPYTF. The DNA of the CDR3 is TGTGCCAGCAGTACGGACAGGTTGCCCTACACCTTC.

This chain connects TRBV19 to TRBJ2-1; D gene unclear. The CDR3 contains 13 residues. Germline V gene lookup returns CDR1 LNHDA and CDR2 SQIVND (reference sequence). Trimming shortened V by 5 bases and J by 8 bases, and 13 bases separated the two germline ends. The CDR3 protein is CASSGVNWYEQFF. CDR3 DNA sequence: TGTGCCAGTAGTGGGGTAAATTGGTATGAGCAGTTCTTC.

CDR3 bases: TGTGCCGCGGTTGGGGGAAACAATGAGCAGTTCTTC. Translation: CAAVGGNNEQFF. The chain combines TRBV6-5 with TRBJ2-1; D is possibly TRBD1 or TRBD2 (5 bases each). Trimming cost V 11 bases and J 5 bases, with 13 bases left between them. The CDR3 is made up of 12 amino acids. Germline V lookup: CDR1 MNHEY, CDR2 SVGAGI.

This chain uses TRBV13 with TRBJ2-5; D possibly uses TRBD1 or TRBD2 (5 bases each). Trimming took 5 bases from V and 5 from J, leaving 12 bases between them. Germline V gene data show CDR1 as PRHDT and CDR2 as FYEKMQ (reference sequence). The CDR3 contains 13 residues. This CDR3 reads CASSVPRGETQYF. CDR3 nucleotides: TGTGCCAGCAGCGTCCCCCGGGGCGAGACCCAGTACTTC.

The chain couples TRBV5-5 to TRBJ1-1, with 7 positions matching TRBD1. CDR3 length: 14 amino acids. From germline, CDR1 is SGHKS and CDR2 YYEKEE (reference sequence). The J segment lost 1 base and the V segment lost 4 bases, leaving 4 bases of the junction unmatched. Here the CDR3 reads CASSGDSGNTEAFF. The DNA for the CDR3 is TGTGCCAGCAGCGGGGACAGTGGGAACACTGAAGCTTTCTTT.

This chain links TRBV27 with TRBJ2-6; D call uncertain. The CDR3 spans 13 residues. Germline V gene sequence: CDR1 MNHEY, CDR2 SMNVEV (reference sequence). V shed 7 bases and J shed 9 bases, with 13 bases lying between them. CDR3 region: CASTPRVGNVLTF. In DNA, the CDR3 is TGTGCCAGCACCCCTAGAGTCGGCAACGTCCTGACTTTC.

The chain carries TRBV9 and TRBJ2-7, with TRBD2 as a possible D gene (6 bases). CDR3 length: 14 amino acids. Germline V gene data show CDR1 as SGDLS and CDR2 as YYNGEE. Trimming removed 4 bases from V and 3 bases from J, with 14 bases in between. The chain's CDR3 is CASSTRGGYYEQYF. As DNA, the CDR3 is TGTGCCAGCAGCACCAGAGGAGGGTACTACGAGCAGTACTTC. The full variable domain, rest sourced from reference TRBV9 and TRBJ2-7, is DSGVTQTPKHLITATGQRVTLRCSPRSGDLSVYWYQQSLDQGLQFLIQYYNGEERAKGNILERFSAQQFPDLHSELNLSSLELGDSALYFCASSTRGGYYEQYFGPGTRLTVT.

The CDR3 sequence is CASSLDSVDTQYF. Here the CDR3 DNA reads TGTGCCAGCAGCTTAGATTCTGTGGATACGCAGTATTTT. The chain is built from TRBV11-2 and TRBJ2-3; D not certain. The CDR3 is 13 amino acids. V dropped 0 bases and J dropped 6 bases, with 7 bases sitting between them. In germline, CDR1 is SGHAT, CDR2 FQNNGV.

V and J are TRBV25-1 and TRBJ2-5; D may be TRBD1 or TRBD2 (5 bases each). This CDR3 contains 15 residues. CDR1 is MGHDK, CDR2 SYGVNS, per germline. Deletions cut 8 bases from V and 1 base from J, with 17 bases between. CDR3 sequence reads: CASGTGPSIQETQYF. The CDR3, as DNA: TGTGCCAGCGGTACGGGACCTAGCATCCAAGAGACCCAGTACTTC. The variable domain in full, with the rest retrieved from reference TRBV25-1 and TRBJ2-5, is EADIYQTPRYLVIGTGKKITLECSQTMGHDKMYWYQQDPGMELHLIHYSYGVNSTEKGDLSSESTVSRIRTEHFPLTLESARPSHTSQYLCASGTGPSIQETQYFGPGTRLLVL.

As to this clone: At one of its ends the junction is not consistent with the germline gene, which may arise from a read error. V usage is TRBV6-4 and J usage is TRBJ2-2; no reliable D call. CDR1 and CDR2 (germline): MRHNA, SNTAGT. This CDR3 spans 13 amino acids. CDR3 DNA sequence: TGTGCCAGCAGTGAGGAGAACGCCGGGGAGCTGTTTTTT. Protein sequence: CASSEENAGELFF.